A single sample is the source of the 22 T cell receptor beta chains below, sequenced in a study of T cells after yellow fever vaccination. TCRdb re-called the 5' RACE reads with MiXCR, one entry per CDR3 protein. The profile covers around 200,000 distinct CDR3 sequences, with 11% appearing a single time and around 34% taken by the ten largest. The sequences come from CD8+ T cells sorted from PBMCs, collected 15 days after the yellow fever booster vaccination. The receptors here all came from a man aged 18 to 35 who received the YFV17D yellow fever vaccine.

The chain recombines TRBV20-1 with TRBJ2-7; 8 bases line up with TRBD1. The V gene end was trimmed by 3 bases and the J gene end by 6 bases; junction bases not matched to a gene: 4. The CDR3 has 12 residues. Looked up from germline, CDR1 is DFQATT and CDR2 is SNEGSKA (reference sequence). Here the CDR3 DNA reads TGCAGTGCTAGGGGCGGGACAGGCGAGCAGTACTTC. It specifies CSARGGTGEQYF.

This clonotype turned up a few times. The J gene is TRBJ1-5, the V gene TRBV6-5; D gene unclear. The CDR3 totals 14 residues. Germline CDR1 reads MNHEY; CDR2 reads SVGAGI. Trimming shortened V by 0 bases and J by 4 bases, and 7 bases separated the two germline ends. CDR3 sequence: CASSYSKRNQPQHF. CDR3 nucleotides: TGTGCCAGCAGTTACTCCAAAAGGAATCAGCCCCAGCATTTT.

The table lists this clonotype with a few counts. Here the CDR3 DNA reads TGTGCCACCAGTGACTCTTCATGGGAGCAGTTCTTC. Its translation is CATSDSSWEQFF. This rearrangement joins TRBV24-1 to TRBJ2-1; D unresolved. This CDR3 has 12 residues. V lost 4 bases to trimming and J lost 10 bases, with 10 bases between them. Germline V gene lookup returns CDR1 KGHDR and CDR2 SFDVKD.

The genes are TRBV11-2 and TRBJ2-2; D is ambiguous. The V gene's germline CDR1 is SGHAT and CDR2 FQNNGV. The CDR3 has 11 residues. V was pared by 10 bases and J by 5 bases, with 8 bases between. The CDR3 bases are TGTGCCACCACTCTAACCGGGGAGCTGTTTTTT. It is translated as CATTLTGELFF.

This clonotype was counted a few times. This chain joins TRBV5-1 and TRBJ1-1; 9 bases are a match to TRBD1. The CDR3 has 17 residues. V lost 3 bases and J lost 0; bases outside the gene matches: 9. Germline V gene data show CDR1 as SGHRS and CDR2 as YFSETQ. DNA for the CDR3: TGCGCCAGCAGCTGGGACAGGGCCGTGGGGGTGAACACTGAAGCTTTCTTT. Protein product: CASSWDRAVGVNTEAFF.

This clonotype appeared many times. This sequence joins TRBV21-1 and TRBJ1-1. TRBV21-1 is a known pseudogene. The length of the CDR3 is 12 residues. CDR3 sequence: CARQLKRTEAFF. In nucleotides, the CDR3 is TGTGCCAGACAACTTAAAAGGACTGAAGCTTTCTTT.

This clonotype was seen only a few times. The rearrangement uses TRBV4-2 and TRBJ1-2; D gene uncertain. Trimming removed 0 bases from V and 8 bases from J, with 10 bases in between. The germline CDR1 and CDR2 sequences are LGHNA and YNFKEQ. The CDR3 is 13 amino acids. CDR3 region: CASSQEGGQGYTF. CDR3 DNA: TGTGCCAGCAGCCAAGAGGGAGGTCAAGGCTACACCTTC.

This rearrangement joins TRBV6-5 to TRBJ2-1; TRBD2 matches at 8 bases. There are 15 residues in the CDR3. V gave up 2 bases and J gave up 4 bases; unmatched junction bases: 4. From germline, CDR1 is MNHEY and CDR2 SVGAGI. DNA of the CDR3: TGTGCCAGCAGTTACGACCCTAGCGGGTACAATGAGCAGTTCTTC. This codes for CASSYDPSGYNEQFF.

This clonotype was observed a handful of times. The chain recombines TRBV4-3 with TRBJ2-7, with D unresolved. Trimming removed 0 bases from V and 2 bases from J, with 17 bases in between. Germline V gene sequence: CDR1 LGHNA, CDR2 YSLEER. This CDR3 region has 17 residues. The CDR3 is CASSQDRETASAYEQYF. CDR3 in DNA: TGCGCCAGCAGCCAAGATCGTGAGACCGCCTCGGCCTACGAGCAGTACTTC.

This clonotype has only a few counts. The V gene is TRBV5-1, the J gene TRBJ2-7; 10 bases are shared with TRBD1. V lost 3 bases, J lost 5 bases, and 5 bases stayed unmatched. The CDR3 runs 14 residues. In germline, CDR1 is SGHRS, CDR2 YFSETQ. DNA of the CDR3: TGCGCCAGCAGCTCCGGACAGGGGGTGAACGAGCAGTACGTC. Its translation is CASSSGQGVNEQYV.

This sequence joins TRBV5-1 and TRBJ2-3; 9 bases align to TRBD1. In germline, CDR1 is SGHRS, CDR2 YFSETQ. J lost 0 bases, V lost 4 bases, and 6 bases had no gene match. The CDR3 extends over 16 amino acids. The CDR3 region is CASSGGTGSSTDTQYF. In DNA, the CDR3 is TGCGCCAGCAGCGGAGGGACAGGGTCTAGCACAGATACGCAGTATTTT.

DNA for the CDR3: TGTGCCAGCAGCTTAACAAACCAAGAGACCCAGTACTTC. Translation gives CASSLTNQETQYF. This sequence joins TRBV11-2 and TRBJ2-5; D gene unclear. V was shortened by 2 bases and J by 0 bases, with 4 bases between the two germline ends. Germline loops: CDR1 SGHAT, CDR2 FQNNGV. The CDR3 runs to 13 residues. The full variable domain, with the rest looked up from reference TRBV11-2 and TRBJ2-5, is EAGVAQSPRYKIIEKRQSVAFWCNPISGHATLYWYQQILGQGPKLLIQFQNNGVVDDSQLPKDRFSAERLKGVDSTLKIQPAKLEDSAVYLCASSLTNQETQYFGPGTRLLVL.

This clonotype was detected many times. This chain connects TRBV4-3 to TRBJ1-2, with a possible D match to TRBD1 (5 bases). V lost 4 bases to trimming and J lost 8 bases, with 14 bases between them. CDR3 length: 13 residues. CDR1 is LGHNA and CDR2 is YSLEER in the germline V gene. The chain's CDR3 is CASSPLGEGGYTF. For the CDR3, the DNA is TGCGCCAGCAGCCCCTTAGGGGAAGGAGGCTACACCTTC.

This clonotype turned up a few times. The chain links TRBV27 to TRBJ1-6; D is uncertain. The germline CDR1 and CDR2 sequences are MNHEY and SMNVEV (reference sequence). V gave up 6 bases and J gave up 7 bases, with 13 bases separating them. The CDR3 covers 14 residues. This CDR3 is CASSRKAENSPLHF. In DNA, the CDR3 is TGTGCCAGCAGCCGGAAGGCAGAGAATTCACCCCTCCACTTT.

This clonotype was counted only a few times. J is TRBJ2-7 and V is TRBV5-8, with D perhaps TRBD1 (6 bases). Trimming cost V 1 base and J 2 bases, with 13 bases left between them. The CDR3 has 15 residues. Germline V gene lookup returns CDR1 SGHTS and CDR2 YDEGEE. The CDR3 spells CASSLNINRAYEQYV. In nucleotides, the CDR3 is TGTGCCAGCAGCTTGAATATAAACAGGGCCTACGAGCAGTACGTC.

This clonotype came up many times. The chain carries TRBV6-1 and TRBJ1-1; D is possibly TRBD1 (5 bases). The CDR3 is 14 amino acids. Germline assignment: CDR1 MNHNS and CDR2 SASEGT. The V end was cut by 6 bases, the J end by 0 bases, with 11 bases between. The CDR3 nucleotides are TGTGCCAGCAGCGCCAGGGAGATGAACACTGAAGCTTTCTTT. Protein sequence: CASSAREMNTEAFF.

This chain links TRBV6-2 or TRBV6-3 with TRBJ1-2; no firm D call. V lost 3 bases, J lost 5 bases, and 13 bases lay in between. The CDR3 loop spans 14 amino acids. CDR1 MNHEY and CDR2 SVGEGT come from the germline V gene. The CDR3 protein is CASSYMTEVYGYTF. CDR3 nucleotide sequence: TGTGCCAGCAGTTATATGACGGAGGTATATGGCTACACCTTC.

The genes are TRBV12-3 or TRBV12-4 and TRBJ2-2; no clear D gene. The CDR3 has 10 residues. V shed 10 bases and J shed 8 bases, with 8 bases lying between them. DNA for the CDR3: TGTGCCACTTACGAGGGGGAGCTGTTTTTT. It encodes CATYEGELFF.

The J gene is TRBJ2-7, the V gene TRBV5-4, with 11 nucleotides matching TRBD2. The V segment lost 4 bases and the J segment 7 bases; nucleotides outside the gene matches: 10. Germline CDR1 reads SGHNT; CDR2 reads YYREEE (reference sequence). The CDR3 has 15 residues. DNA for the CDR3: TGTGCCAGCAGCCCTGCGACTAGCGGGGTAGGGGAGCAGTACTTC. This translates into CASSPATSGVGEQYF.

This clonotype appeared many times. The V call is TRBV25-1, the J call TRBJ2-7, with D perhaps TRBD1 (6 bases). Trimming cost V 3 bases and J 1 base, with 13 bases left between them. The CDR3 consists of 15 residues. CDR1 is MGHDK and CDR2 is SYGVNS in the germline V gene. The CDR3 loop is CASSEVGTQSYEQYF. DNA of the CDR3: TGTGCCAGCAGTGAGGTCGGGACACAATCCTACGAGCAGTACTTC.

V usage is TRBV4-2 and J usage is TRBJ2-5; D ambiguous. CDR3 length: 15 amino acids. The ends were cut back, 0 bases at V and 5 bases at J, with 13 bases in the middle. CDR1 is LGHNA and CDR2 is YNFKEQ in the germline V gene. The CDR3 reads CASSQDLPPQETQYF. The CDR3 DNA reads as TGTGCCAGCAGCCAAGATCTTCCACCTCAGGAGACCCAGTACTTC.

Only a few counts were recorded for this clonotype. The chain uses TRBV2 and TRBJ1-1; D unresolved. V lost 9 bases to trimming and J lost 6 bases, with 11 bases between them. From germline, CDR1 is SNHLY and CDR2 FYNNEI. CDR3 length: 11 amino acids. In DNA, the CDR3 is TGTGCCAGGAAGAGGGAGGCTGAAGCTTTCTTT. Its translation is CARKREAEAFF.